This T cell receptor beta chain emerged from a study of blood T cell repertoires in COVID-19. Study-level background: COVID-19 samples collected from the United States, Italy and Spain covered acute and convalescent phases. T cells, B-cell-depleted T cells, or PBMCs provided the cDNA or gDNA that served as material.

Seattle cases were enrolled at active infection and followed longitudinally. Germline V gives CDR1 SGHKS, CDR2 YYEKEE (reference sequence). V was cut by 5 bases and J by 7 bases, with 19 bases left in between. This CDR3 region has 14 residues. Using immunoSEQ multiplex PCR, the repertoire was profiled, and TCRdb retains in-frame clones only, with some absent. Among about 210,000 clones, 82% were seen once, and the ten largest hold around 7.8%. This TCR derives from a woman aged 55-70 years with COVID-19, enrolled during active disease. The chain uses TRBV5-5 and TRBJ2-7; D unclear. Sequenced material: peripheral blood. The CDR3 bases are TGTGCCAGCAGAGTTTCCCTGAAGGCGGCAGAGCAGTACTTC. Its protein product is CASRVSLKAAEQYF. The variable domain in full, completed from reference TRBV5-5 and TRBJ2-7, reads DAGVTQSPTHLIKTRGQQVTLRCSPISGHKSVSWYQQVLGQGPQFIFQYYEKEERGRGNFPDRFSARQFPNYSSELNVNALLLGDSALYLCASRVSLKAAEQYFGPGTRLTVT.